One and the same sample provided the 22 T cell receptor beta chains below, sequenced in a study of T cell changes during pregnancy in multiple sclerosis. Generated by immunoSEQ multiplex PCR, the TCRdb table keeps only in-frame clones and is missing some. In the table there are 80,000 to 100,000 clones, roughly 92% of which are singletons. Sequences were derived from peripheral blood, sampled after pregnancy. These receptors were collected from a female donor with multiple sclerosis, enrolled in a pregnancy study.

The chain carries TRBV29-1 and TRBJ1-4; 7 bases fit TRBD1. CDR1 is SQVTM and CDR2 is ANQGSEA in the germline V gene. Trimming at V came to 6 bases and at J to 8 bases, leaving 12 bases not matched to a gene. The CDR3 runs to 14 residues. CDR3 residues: CSVQGVATGEKLFF. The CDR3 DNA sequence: TGCAGCGTCCAGGGGGTAGCGACGGGAGAAAAACTGTTTTTT.

CDR3 DNA sequence: TGTGCCAGCAGCTTCTCGACAGGGGGGCTAAACTATGGCTACACCTTC. Translated: CASSFSTGGLNYGYTF. The chain has TRBV7-9 and TRBJ1-2; TRBD1 matches 9 bases. This CDR3 spans 16 amino acids. With 3 bases clipped from V and 2 bases from J, the junction kept 7 bases outside the gene matches. Germline V gene data show CDR1 as SEHNR and CDR2 as FQNEAQ (reference sequence).

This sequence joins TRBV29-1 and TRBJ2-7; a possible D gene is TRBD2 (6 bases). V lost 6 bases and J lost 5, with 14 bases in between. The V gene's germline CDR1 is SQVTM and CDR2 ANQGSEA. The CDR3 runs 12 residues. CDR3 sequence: CSVTWGVNEQYF. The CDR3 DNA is TGCAGCGTGACTTGGGGGGTCAACGAGCAGTACTTC.

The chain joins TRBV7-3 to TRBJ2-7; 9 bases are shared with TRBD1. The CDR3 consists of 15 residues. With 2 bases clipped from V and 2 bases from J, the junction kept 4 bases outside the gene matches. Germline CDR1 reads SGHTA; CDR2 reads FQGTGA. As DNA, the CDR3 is TGTGCCAGCAGCTTAGCCGGACAGGGGACCTACGAGCAGTACTTC. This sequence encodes CASSLAGQGTYEQYF.

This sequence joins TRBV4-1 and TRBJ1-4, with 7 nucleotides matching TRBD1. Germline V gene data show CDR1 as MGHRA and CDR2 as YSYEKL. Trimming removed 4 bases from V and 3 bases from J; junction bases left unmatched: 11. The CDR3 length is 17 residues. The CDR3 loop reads CASSPAPAGGANEKLFF. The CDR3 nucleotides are TGCGCCAGCAGCCCAGCCCCGGCAGGGGGAGCTAATGAAAAACTGTTTTTT.

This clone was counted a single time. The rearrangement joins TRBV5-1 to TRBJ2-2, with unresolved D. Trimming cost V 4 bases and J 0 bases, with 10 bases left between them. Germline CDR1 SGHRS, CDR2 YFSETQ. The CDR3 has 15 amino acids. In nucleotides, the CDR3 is TGCGCCAGCAGCCTGGCCGTTTCGAACACCGGGGAGCTGTTTTTT. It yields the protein CASSLAVSNTGELFF. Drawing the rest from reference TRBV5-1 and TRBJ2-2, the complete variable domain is KAGVTQTPRYLIKTRGQQVTLSCSPISGHRSVSWYQQTPGQGLQFLFEYFSETQRNKGNFPGRFSGRQFSNSRSEMNVSTLELGDSALYLCASSLAVSNTGELFFGEGSRLTVL.

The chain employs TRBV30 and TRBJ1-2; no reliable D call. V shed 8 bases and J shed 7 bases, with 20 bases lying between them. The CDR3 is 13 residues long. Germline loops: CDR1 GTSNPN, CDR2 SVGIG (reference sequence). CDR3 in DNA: TGTGCCCGGGTTAGACCCCCCCTAGGTGGCTACACCTTC. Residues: CARVRPPLGGYTF.

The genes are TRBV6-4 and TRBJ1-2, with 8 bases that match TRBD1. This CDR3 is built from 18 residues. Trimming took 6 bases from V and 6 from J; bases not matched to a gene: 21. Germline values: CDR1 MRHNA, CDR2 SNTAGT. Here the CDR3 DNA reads TGTGCCAGCAGCACCCATTGGGGTGACAGGGGCCAAACACATGGCTACACCTTC. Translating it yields CASSTHWGDRGQTHGYTF.

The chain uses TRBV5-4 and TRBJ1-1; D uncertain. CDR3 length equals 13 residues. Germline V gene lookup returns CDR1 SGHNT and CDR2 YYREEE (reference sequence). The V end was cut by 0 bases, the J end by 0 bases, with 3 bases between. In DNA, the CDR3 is TGTGCCAGCAGCTTGGGAGTGAACACTGAAGCTTTCTTT. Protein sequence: CASSLGVNTEAFF.

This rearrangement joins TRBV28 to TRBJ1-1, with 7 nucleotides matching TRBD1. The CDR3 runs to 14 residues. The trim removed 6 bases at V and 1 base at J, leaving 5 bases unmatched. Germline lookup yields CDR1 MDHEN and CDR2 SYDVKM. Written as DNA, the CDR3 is TGTGCCAGCAGCATCGGGACAGCGAACACTGAAGCTTTCTTT. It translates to CASSIGTANTEAFF.

For the CDR3, the DNA is TGTGCCAGCAGTGAGAATCGGGAGCAGTTCTTC. Translating it yields CASSENREQFF. This chain links TRBV25-1 with TRBJ2-1; D is unclear. Germline V gene lookup returns CDR1 MGHDK and CDR2 SYGVNS. V lost 3 bases to trimming and J lost 10 bases, with 7 bases between them. The CDR3 loop spans 11 amino acids.

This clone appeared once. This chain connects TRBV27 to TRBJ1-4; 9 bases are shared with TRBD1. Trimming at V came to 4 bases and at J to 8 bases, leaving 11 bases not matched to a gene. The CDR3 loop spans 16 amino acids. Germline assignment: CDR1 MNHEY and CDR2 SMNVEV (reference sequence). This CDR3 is CASSYLPDRGGEKLFF. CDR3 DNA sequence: TGTGCCAGCAGTTACCTTCCGGACAGGGGTGGGGAAAAACTGTTTTTT.

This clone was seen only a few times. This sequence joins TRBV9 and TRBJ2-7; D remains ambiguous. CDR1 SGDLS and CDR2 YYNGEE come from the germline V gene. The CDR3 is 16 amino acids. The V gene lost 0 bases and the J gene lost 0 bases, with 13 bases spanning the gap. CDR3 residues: CASSVESSRPSYEQYF. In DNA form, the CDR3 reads TGTGCCAGCAGCGTAGAGAGTAGCCGTCCCTCCTACGAGCAGTACTTC.

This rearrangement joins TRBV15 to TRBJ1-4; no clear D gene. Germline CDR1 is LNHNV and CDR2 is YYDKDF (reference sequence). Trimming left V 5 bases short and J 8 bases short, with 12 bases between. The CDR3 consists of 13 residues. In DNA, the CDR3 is TGTGCCACCAGCCCGAGCAGAGGGGAAAAACTGTTTTTT. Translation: CATSPSRGEKLFF.

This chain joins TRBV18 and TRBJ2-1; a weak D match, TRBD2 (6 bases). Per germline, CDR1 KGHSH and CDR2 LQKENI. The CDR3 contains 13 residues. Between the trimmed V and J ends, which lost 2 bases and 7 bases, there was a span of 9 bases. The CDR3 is CASSPRLENEQFF. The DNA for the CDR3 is TGTGCCAGCTCACCAAGACTAGAAAATGAGCAGTTCTTC.

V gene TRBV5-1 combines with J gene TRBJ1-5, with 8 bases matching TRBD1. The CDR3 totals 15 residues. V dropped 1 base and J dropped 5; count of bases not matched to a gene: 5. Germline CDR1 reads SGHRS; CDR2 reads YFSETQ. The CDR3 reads CASSLTGRGHQPQHF. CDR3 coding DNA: TGCGCCAGCAGCTTGACGGGCAGGGGGCATCAGCCCCAGCATTTT.

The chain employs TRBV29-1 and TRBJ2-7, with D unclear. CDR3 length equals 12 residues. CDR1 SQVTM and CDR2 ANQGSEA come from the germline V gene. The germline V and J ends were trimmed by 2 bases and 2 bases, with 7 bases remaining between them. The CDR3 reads CSVELGAYEQYF. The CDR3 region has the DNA TGCAGCGTTGAATTGGGCGCCTACGAGCAGTACTTC.

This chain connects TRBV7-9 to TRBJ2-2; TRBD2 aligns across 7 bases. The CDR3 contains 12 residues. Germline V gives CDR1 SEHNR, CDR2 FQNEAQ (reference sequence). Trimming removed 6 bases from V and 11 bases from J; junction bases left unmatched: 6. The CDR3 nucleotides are TGTGCCAGCAGTAAACCGGGACTAGAGCTGTTTTTT. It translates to CASSKPGLELFF.

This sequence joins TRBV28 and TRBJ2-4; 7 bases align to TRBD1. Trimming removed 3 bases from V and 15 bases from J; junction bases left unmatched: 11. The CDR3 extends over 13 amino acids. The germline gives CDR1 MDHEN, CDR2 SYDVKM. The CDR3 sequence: CASSLGQGVKWYF. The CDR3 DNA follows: TGTGCCAGCAGTTTGGGGCAGGGGGTTAAATGGTACTTC.

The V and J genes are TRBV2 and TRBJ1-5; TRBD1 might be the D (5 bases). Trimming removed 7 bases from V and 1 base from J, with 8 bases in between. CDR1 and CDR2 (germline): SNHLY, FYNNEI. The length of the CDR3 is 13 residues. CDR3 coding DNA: TGTGCCAGCACAGGGATGAGCAATCAGCCCCAGCATTTT. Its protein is CASTGMSNQPQHF.

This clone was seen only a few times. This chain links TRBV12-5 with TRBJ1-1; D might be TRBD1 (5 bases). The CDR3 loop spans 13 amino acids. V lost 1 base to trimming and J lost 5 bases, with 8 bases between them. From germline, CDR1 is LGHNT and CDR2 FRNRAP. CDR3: CASGLAGRTEAFF. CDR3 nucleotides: TGTGCTAGTGGTTTGGCAGGGAGGACTGAAGCTTTCTTT.

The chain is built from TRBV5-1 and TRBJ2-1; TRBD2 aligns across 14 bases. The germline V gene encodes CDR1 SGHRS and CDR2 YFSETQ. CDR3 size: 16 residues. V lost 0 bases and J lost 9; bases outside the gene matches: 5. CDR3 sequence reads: CASSLATSGRVSEQFF. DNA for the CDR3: TGCGCCAGCAGCTTGGCGACTAGCGGGAGGGTATCTGAGCAGTTCTTC.